This TCR beta chain was recorded in a study of blood T cell repertoires in COVID-19. This clone turned up a few times. Produced via immunoSEQ multiplex PCR; TCRdb's table is partial and in-frame only. Altogether approximately 200,000 clones are present, approximately 91% being singletons, with the ten largest covering 1.1%. The CDR3 spans 14 residues. From germline, CDR1 is SGHAT and CDR2 FQNNGV. V was trimmed by 1 base and J by 7 bases, leaving 13 bases between them. The source is a man aged 30 to 45 with acute or convalescent COVID-19. Sample: peripheral blood. The rearrangement uses TRBV11-2 and TRBJ1-2; D uncertain. The CDR3 region has the DNA TGTGCCAGCAGCTTAGCTTCGGGATTAAGTGGCTACACCTTC. It is translated as CASSLASGLSGYTF. The variable domain in full, completed from reference TRBV11-2 and TRBJ1-2, reads EAGVAQSPRYKIIEKRQSVAFWCNPISGHATLYWYQQILGQGPKLLIQFQNNGVVDDSQLPKDRFSAERLKGVDSTLKIQPAKLEDSAVYLCASSLASGLSGYTFGSGTRLTVV.